This T cell receptor beta chain was captured by sequencing in a study of identical twins. Study-level findings and limits: Models underpredicted monozygotic twin sharing of out-of-frame TCR alpha. Excess sharing by twins proved weaker in beta out-of-frame sequences.

Turning to this clonotype: Its antigen remains unknown.

Template switching supplied a universal primer site; unique molecular identifiers were carried on the cDNA. TCRdb re-derived calls from the 5' RACE reads in MiXCR, one entry per CDR3 protein. The table records about 690,000 distinct CDR3 sequences, 5.5% to 6.5% of them present only once. The CDR3 totals 12 residues. V was clipped by 1 base and J by 7 bases, with 7 bases between them. CDR1 is LGHDT and CDR2 is YNNKEL in the germline V gene (reference sequence). This clonotype was sampled from a man aged 18-30 years in good health. The chain employs TRBV3-1 and TRBJ1-2; D unclear. The specimen was naive T cells sorted from blood. This CDR3 reads CASSQVTTGYTF. Here the CDR3 DNA reads TGTGCCAGCAGCCAAGTGACGACTGGCTACACCTTC.